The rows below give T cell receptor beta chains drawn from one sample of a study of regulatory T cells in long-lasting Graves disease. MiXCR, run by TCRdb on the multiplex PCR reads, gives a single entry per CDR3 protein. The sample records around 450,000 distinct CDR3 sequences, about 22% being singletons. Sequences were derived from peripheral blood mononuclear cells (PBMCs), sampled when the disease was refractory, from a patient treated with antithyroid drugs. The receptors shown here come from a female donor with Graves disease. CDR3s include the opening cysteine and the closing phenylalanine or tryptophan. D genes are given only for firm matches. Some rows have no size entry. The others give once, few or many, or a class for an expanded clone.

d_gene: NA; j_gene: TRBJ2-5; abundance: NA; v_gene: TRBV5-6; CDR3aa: CASSLSSETLMYQETQYF; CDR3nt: TGTGCCAGCAGCTTGTCATCAGAAACCTTAATGTACCAAGAGACCCAGTACTTC
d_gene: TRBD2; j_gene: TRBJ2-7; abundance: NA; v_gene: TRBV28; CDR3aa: CATRGGPGRGYEQYF; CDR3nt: TGTGCCACACGTGGGGGCCCCGGGAGGGGCTACGAGCAGTACTTC
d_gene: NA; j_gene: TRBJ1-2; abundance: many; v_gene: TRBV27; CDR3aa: CASSLFAGLSMDPYGYTF; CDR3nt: TGTGCCAGCAGTTTATTTGCGGGGCTAAGTATGGATCCTTATGGCTACACCTTC
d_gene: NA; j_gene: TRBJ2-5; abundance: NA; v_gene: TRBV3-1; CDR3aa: CASRLEQGRRETQYF; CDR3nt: TGTGCCAGCAGGTTAGAACAGGGGAGGCGAGAGACCCAGTACTTC
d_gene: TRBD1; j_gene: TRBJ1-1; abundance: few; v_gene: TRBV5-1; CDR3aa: CASRGTGGTMNTEAFF; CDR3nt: TGCGCCAGCAGGGGAACAGGGGGCACCATGAACACTGAAGCTTTCTTT
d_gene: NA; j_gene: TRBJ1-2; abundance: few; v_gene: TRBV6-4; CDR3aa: CASSLHQGSYGYTF; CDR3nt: TGTGCCAGCAGTTTACATCAGGGGAGCTATGGCTACACCTTC
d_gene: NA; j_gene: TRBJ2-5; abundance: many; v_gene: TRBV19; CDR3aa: CASSMAGQETQYF; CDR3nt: TGTGCCAGTAGTATGGCAGGTCAAGAGACCCAGTACTTC
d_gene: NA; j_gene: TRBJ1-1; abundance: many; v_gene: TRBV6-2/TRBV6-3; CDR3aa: CASIGGNTEAFF; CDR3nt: TGTGCCAGCATTGGGGGAAACACTGAAGCTTTCTTT
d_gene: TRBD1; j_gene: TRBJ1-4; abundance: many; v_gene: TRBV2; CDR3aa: CASSVGDRGDLPF; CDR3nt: TGTGCCAGCAGTGTAGGGGACAGGGGAGACTTACCTTTT
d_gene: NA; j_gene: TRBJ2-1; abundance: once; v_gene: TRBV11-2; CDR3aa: CASSLLRDSLGNEQFF; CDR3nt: TGTGCCAGCAGCTTACTCCGAGACAGCTTGGGGAATGAGCAGTTCTTC
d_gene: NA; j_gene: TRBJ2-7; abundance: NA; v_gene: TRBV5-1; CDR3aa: CASSTAGSPYEQYF; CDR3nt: TGCGCCAGCAGCACTGCAGGGTCCCCTTACGAGCAGTACTTC
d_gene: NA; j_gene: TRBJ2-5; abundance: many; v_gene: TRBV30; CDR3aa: CAWRGRETQYF; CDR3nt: TGTGCCTGGAGAGGGCGGGAGACCCAGTACTTC
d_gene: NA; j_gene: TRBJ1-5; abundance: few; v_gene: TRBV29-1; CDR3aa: CSVARGPGSNQPQHF; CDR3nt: TGCAGCGTTGCTCGGGGCCCGGGGAGCAATCAGCCCCAGCATTTT
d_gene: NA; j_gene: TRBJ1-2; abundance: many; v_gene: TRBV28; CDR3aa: CASTWGGGYTF; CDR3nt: TGTGCCAGCACCTGGGGGGGGGGCTACACCTTC
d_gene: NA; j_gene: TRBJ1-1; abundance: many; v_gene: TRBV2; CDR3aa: CASSEWGGRVEAFF; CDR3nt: TGTGCCAGCAGTGAATGGGGGGGAAGAGTTGAAGCTTTCTTT